The following is a T cell receptor (beta chain) sequence with its context. No antigen is known for it. Base qualities are not provided; no much larger clone lies one nucleotide away. The data originate from a study of shared clonotypes between healthy human individuals (dated by TCRdb to 2020 to 2021). In the study overall: The cohort comprised a couple of women and a few men aged 18 to 49 years. To estimate repertoire size and how much clonotypes are shared between individuals, the study performed deep sequencing of blood TCR repertoires from a few healthy adults. Libraries were prepared and TCR repertoires were sequenced by different laboratories using diverse techniques, in order to increase sequencing depth and limit assay-specific biases. Leukapheresis yielded between about 0.8 and 8.9 billion PBMCs per donor. For each donor, CD4 naive and CD4 memory were each given three plates, CD8 naive was given two plates, and CD8 memory was given one plate. The investigation overall reported the following: The small number of donors limited the genetic and exposure-history diversity represented. Incomplete sequencing was indicated by rarefaction of sorted-subset datasets, despite the large sequencing depth. Sampling was limited to blood, and TCR repertoires in tissue likely differ from TCR repertoires in blood. Across four donors, approximately 5% of naive CD4, roughly 3.5% of naive CD8, about 2.3% of memory CD4, and 0.4% of memory CD8 clonotypes were shared. Pairwise subsampling indicated that sequencing depth was expected to affect the degree of clonotype sharing among donors. Compared with non-shared clonotypes, clonotypes shared by all four sorted-subset donors had higher generation probabilities. Naive subsets generally had larger estimated clonotype richness than memory subsets did.

Using the deep immunoSEQ assay, multiplex PCR amplified TCR CDR3 regions from genomic DNA. Extracted genomic DNA from each cell subset was spread evenly across all wells of several immunoSEQ 96-well plates, with each plate serving as a replicate. Each replicate PCR for sorted subsets received 200 ng genomic DNA, equal to about 30,000 T cell genomes. Purified libraries were quantified with a Qubit 3.0 fluorometer, sized on a Bioanalyzer 2100, and re-quantified with the KAPA Library Quantification kit. Each immunoSEQ 96-well plate was sequenced on its own single-read 150-cycle Illumina NextSeq 550 flow cell. As for how the authors treated the data: Because the immunoSEQ output included only junctional sequences and no quality scores, the filtering could not be the same as the filtering used for full-length reads. To assign V/J genes and CDR3, sequences were annotated against IMGT germline references using PyIR, a Python wrapper for IgBLAST v1.9. Reads with weak V/J assignments (E-value above 1e-6), missing CDR3, stop codons, out-of-frame junctions, or ambiguous translated residues were removed. V3J clonotypes were defined by identical inferred V gene, J gene, and CDR3 amino acid sequence. To compute the percentage overlap between repertoires, the number of shared unique clonotypes was divided by the size of the smaller repertoire. Repertoire richness was assessed with RTK rarefaction, the Chao1 estimator, and Recon v2.1 estimates of unobserved clonotypes. Generation probabilities for all TCRbeta clonotypes obtained by the gDNA method from a handful of donors were computed using OLGA. The clones in this table, taken by TCRdb from immuneACCESS, are in-frame only. Not every clone is retained; where verified, under half of the shortfall comes from an unresolved V gene, and the cause of the rest is unknown. V and J calls and clone size are as listed in that table; D and trimming were resolved from the DNA. This sample is represented by about 1.5 million clones; around 97% of them were singletons. Of the sample, approximately 1.1% falls within the top ten clones.

The CDR1 and CDR2 encoded by the germline V gene are SQVTM and ANQGSEA. Germline trimming: 7 bases from V, 4 bases from J; junction bases outside gene matches: 13. The cysteine opens and the phenylalanine closes a CDR3 of 16 amino acids. Of the read, only the CDR3 DNA is kept; its 48 bases are in frame from base 1. The donors were healthy, HIV-negative adults who had no recently reported acute infections or vaccinations. Every donor was a Caucasian adult residing in Nashville, Tennessee, USA. CD4+ T cells were enriched through magnetic negative selection, after which naive cells were positively selected on CD45RA and the remaining negative fraction served as the memory subset. Blood was collected by leukapheresis, and PBMCs were isolated by Ficoll-Histopaque density gradient centrifugation and then cryopreserved in liquid nitrogen vapor phase. Analytical flow cytometry was used to check the purity and quantity of every magnetically sorted T cell population. Genomic DNA was isolated from each sorted fraction and quantified by UV absorbance on a Nanodrop 2000c.

Rearrangement joined TRBV29-1 to TRBJ2-1, with 10 bases in between that match TRBD1. The sample was naive CD4+ T cells sorted from blood. Taken with the paper, the label for cell subset or site translates to: CD45RA+ positively selected. The TCR comes from a man under 40 in good health. The bases read TGCAGCGCCCAAAAACCGGACAGGGGGTTATACAATGAGCAGTTCTTC. This gives the protein CSAQKPDRGLYNEQFF.